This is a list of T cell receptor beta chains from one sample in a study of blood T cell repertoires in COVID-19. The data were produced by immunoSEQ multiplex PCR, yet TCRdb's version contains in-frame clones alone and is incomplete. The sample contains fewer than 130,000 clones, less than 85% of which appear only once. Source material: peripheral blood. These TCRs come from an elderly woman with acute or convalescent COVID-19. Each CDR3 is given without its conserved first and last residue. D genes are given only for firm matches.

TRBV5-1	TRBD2	ASSSTLTSGFYNEQF
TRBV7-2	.	ASSLGGTWQPQH
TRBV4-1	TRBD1	ASSDRAYEQY
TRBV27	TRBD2	ASSLRTSDTDTQY
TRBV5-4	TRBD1	ASSLPTKGQAQY
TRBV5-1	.	ASSSGTYPNYGYT
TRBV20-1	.	SASTGGNTEAF
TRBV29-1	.	SVFRGEEKLF
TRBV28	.	ASSLSVYGYT
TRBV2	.	ASSHEQGSSYGYT
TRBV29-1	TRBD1	SIRTGREGYT
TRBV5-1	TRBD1	ASSPSGTAVSYEQY
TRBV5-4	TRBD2	ASSYRLAGIGQGETQY
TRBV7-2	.	ASSLDPGKQPQH
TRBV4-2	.	ASSQGGESNTEAF
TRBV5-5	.	ASSLEGGSGANVLT
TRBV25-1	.	ASSESWSSEAF
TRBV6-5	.	ASSLRGERSYEQY
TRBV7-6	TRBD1	ASSFGPGQGFDEQY
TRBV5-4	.	ASSLRGSNQPQH
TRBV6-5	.	ASRGAEYSYEQY
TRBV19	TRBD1	ASSRQGGIQPQH
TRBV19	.	ASKVWSGATNEKLF
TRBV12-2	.	AETRGPSEAF
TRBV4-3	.	ASSQSSPTGNKNIQY
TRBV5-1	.	ASSLGTAGNTIY
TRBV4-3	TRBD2	ASNFAGTSGRARMETQY
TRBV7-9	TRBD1	ASSLGLGQDHYNEQF
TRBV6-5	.	ATLAIKEGEQF
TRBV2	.	ASSENGRDTEAF
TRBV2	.	ASALGGYT
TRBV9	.	ASSARIGGELF
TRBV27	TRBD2	ASNTGGDTGELF
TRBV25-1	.	ASMPSGGPGANVLT
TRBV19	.	ASSGQGFTGELF
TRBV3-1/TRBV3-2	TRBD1	ASSYRGSALTGELF
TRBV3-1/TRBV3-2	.	ASSQDVTGELF
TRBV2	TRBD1	ASNPGQGFQPQH
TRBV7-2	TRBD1	ASSWDGTGREKLF
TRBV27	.	ASSPRQITEAF
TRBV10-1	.	ASSDTGSTDTQY